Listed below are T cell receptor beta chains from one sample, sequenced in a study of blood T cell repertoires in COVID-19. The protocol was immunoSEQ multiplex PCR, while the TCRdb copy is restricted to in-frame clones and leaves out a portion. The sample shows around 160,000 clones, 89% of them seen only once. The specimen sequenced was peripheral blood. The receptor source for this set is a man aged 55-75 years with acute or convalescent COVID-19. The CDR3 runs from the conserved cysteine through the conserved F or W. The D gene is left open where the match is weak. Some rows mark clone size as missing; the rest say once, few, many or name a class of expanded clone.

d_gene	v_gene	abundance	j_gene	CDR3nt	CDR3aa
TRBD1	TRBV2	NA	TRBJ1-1	TGTGCCAGCAGTCGGGACAGTAGGAACACTGAAGCTTTCTTT	CASSRDSRNTEAFF
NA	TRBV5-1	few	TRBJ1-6	TGCGCCAGCAGCCGGGGGGACAAATCGAGGGGTTCACCCCTCCACTTT	CASSRGDKSRGSPLHF
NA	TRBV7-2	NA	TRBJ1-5	TGTGCCAGCAGTCGGACTGCGAATCAGCCCCAGCATTTT	CASSRTANQPQHF
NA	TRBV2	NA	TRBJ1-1	TGTGCCAGCAGTGAGCAGGGTTTCGGGAGCACTGAAGCTTTCTTT	CASSEQGFGSTEAFF
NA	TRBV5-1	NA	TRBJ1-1	TGCGCCAGCAGCCCGCGGGTGGTGAACACTGAAGCTTTCTTT	CASSPRVVNTEAFF
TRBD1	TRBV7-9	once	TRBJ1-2	TGTGCCAGCAGCTCCCAGGGGGGAGTCTATGGCTACACCTTC	CASSSQGGVYGYTF
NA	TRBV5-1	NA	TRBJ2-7	TGCGCCAGCAGCTTGCGGGAGAGCTCCTACGAGCAGTACTTC	CASSLRESSYEQYF
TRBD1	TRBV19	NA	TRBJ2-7	TGTGCCAGTAGGGGGACAGGGGACTACGAGCAGTACTTC	CASRGTGDYEQYF
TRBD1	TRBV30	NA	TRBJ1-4	TGTGCCTGGAAGGGGGCCCTGGCTAATGAAAAACTGTTTTTT	CAWKGALANEKLFF
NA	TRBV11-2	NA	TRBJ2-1	TGTGCCAGCAGCCCCCATGCTCCTAACTCGAATGAGCAGTTCTTC	CASSPHAPNSNEQFF
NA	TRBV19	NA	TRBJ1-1	TGTGCCACGAGACGGACAGCTTTGGACACTGAAGCTTTCTTT	CATRRTALDTEAFF
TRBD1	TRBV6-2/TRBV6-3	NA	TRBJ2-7	TGTGCCAGCAGCCCCTCCGGGACAGGGGCCTACGAGCAGTACTTC	CASSPSGTGAYEQYF
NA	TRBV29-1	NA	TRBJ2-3	TGCAGCGTTGAAGCCGTCAGGCAGTATTTT	CSVEAVRQYF
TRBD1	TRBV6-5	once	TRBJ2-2	TGTGCCAGCAGTTACTCTGAAGGGGGCTCAAACGGGGAGCTGTTTTTT	CASSYSEGGSNGELFF
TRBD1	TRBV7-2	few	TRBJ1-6	TGTGCCAGCAGCCACGGACAGGGGTCACCCCTCCACTTT	CASSHGQGSPLHF
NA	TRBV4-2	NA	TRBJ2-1	TGTGCCAGCAGCCAAGATAACAGTTTCCAGCCTTTCTACAATGAGCAGTTCTTC	CASSQDNSFQPFYNEQFF
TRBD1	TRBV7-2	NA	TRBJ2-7	TGTGCCAGCAGCCCCCGACAGGGCGGCGAGCAGTACTTC	CASSPRQGGEQYF
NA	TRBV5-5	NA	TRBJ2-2	TGTGCCAGCAGTTACCGACCGACAACCGGGGAGCTGTTTTTT	CASSYRPTTGELFF
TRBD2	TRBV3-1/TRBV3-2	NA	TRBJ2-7	TGTGCCAGCAGCCAAAAACCAGGGCGGGGGAAATCCTACGAGCAGTACTTC	CASSQKPGRGKSYEQYF
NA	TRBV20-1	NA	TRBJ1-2	TGCAGTGCTAGTCTACCTTCTAGCTATGGCTACACCTTC	CSASLPSSYGYTF
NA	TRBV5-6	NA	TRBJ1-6	TGTGCCAGCAGCCCGGGGTTCTCCTCCTATAATTCACCCCTCCACTTT	CASSPGFSSYNSPLHF
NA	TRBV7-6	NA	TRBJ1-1	TGTGCCAGCAGACCTATGACAGGTGGTAACACTGAAGCTTTCTTT	CASRPMTGGNTEAFF
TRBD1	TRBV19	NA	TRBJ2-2	TGTGCCAGTAGTGGAACAGGGGGCTGGAACACCGGGGAGCTGTTTTTT	CASSGTGGWNTGELFF
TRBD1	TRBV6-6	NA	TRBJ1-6	TGTGCCAGCAGGACAGGGGATTCACCCCTCCACTTT	CASRTGDSPLHF
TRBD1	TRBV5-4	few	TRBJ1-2	TGTGCCAGCAGCTCAGCGGACAGGGCGGATGGCTACACCTTC	CASSSADRADGYTF
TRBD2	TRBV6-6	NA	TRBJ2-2	TGTGCCAGCAGTCCCCGAGCTAGCGGGGGCCTAAACACCGGGGAGCTGTTTTTT	CASSPRASGGLNTGELFF
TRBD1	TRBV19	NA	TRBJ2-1	TGTGCCAGTAGGGAAAGACAGGGAGTGAACAATGAGCAGTTCTTC	CASRERQGVNNEQFF
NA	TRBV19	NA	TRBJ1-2	TGTGCCAGTAGTACGACAGACTCTAAAGGCTACACCTTC	CASSTTDSKGYTF
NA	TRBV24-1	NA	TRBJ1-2	TGTGCCACCAGTGATCGGGCTCAGGGAAGGAATGGCTACACCTTC	CATSDRAQGRNGYTF
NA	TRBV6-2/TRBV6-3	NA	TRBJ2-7	TGTGCCAGCAGTTATACAGGGAATCCCTACGAGCAGTACTTC	CASSYTGNPYEQYF
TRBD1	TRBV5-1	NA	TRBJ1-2	TGCGCCAGCAGTCCGGGGACAGTTTCCTATGGCTACACCTTC	CASSPGTVSYGYTF
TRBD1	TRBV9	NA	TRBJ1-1	TGTGCCAGCAGCCAGGGGGGCACTGAAGCTTTCTTT	CASSQGGTEAFF
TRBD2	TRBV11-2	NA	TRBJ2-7	TGTGCCAGCAGCTTAGGGGCTAGCGGGGAAACCTACGAGCAGTACTTC	CASSLGASGETYEQYF
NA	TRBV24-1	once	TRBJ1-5	TGTGCCACCAGTGAGGAGGGAGGCCGCTCCGATCAGCCCCAGCATTTT	CATSEEGGRSDQPQHF
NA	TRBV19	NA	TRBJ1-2	TGTGCCAGTAGTATTCGGGGGAGTCGGGGGGATGGCTACACCTTC	CASSIRGSRGDGYTF